Following are 13 T cell receptor beta chains from one sample sequenced in a study of T-cell reconstitution after alpha-beta-depleted transplantation in children. The TCRbeta library incorporated unique molecular identifiers. MiXCR, applied by TCRdb to the PCR reads, yields one record per CDR3 protein. This sample carries roughly 82,000 distinct CDR3 sequences, around an eighth of them seen once, and the ten largest clones take about 30%. Material: PBMCs, mostly from graft donor cells, obtained 180 days after TCRalphabeta/CD19-depleted stem cell transplant. These TCRs come from a male patient between 2 and 10 years old who had a stem cell transplant for acute lymphoblastic leukemia, so the T cells may come from the graft donor.

Details on this clonotype: The final CDR3 position lacks the conserved phenylalanine or tryptophan, pointing to a likely read error. V gene TRBV18 combines with J gene TRBJ2-5; D remains ambiguous. The CDR3 length is 12 residues. Germline CDR1 and CDR2: KGHSH and LQKENI. The CDR3, as DNA: TGTACCAGCTCACGGGCACCAGAGACCCAGTACGTC. Residues: CTSSRAPETQYV.

The rearrangement uses TRBV3-1 and TRBJ2-5; D is uncertain. Germline V gives CDR1 LGHDT, CDR2 YNNKEL (reference sequence). Trimming stripped 4 bases from V and 1 base from J, with 10 bases between. The CDR3 contains 14 residues. The CDR3, as DNA: TGTGCCAGCAGCCTCGAGACCCTCCAAGAGACCCAGTACTTC. It encodes CASSLETLQETQYF.

This clonotype occurred a few times. This rearrangement joins TRBV7-2 to TRBJ2-5; tentatively, D is TRBD2 (6 bases). Germline V lookup: CDR1 SGHTA, CDR2 FQGNSA. Trimming cost V 3 bases and J 9 bases, with 8 bases left between them. There are 11 residues in the CDR3. The CDR3, as DNA: TGTGCCAGCAGCTTTAGGGAGGCCCAGTACTTC. Translating it yields CASSFREAQYF.

The sample holds a few counts of this clonotype. The chain uses TRBV12-5 and TRBJ1-1; possibly TRBD1 for D (5 bases). Trimming took off 6 bases at V and 4 bases at J, with 12 bases between the two ends. Germline CDR1 LGHNT, CDR2 FRNRAP. This CDR3 contains 13 residues. The CDR3 sequence: CASGQGGGTEAFF. The CDR3 bases are TGTGCTAGTGGGCAGGGAGGTGGCACTGAAGCTTTCTTT.

The V call is TRBV9, the J call TRBJ2-5; D remains ambiguous. The length of the CDR3 is 13 residues. V was clipped by 0 bases and J by 2 bases, with 5 bases between them. CDR1 is SGDLS and CDR2 is YYNGEE in the germline V gene. The CDR3 DNA is TGTGCCAGCAGCGTAGTGGAGCAAGAGACCCAGTACTTC. This sequence encodes CASSVVEQETQYF.

This clonotype was detected many times. The gene calls are TRBV7-2 and TRBJ2-4; 9 bases fit TRBD1. The junction had 16 bases not matched to a gene; V was cut back by 5 bases and J by 8 bases. Germline values: CDR1 SGHTA, CDR2 FQGNSA. The CDR3 is 17 residues long. The CDR3 DNA reads TGTGCCAGCAGCCTACCAGACAGGGGGAGGATAAGGGACATTCAGTACTTC. Its protein is CASSLPDRGRIRDIQYF.

This chain uses TRBV20-1 with TRBJ1-4; no reliable D call. CDR3 length equals 13 residues. Germline V gives CDR1 DFQATT, CDR2 SNEGSKA (reference sequence). V lost 6 bases to trimming and J lost 0 bases, with 8 bases between them. The CDR3 sequence: CSARKATNEKLFF. The CDR3 bases are TGCAGTGCCAGAAAGGCAACTAATGAAAAACTGTTTTTT.

This clonotype was seen more than once but under ten times. As DNA, the CDR3 is TGTGCCAGCAGGAAAAGGGGGGGAAACACCGGGGAGCTGTTTTTT. It codes for CASRKRGGNTGELFF. The chain links TRBV27 to TRBJ2-2; D may be TRBD2 (7 bases). Germline loops: CDR1 MNHEY, CDR2 SMNVEV (reference sequence). The V and J ends lost 6 bases and 2 bases respectively, with 13 bases between them. The CDR3 runs 15 residues.

This chain links TRBV18 with TRBJ1-5, with D tentatively TRBD1 (6 bases). This CDR3 has 16 amino acids. Germline CDR1 and CDR2: KGHSH and LQKENI. The V gene lost 2 bases and the J gene lost 3 bases, with 14 bases spanning the gap. The CDR3 DNA sequence: TGTGCCAGCTCACCAACCACCGGGGGCGTCAATCAGCCCCAGCATTTT. It yields the protein CASSPTTGGVNQPQHF.

The V call is TRBV13, the J call TRBJ1-6; D is ambiguous. The ends were cut back, 3 bases at V and 8 bases at J, with 8 bases in the middle. Germline V gene data show CDR1 as PRHDT and CDR2 as FYEKMQ (reference sequence). This CDR3 region has 13 residues. This CDR3 is CASSLGGDSPLHF. CDR3 DNA: TGTGCCAGCAGCTTGGGTGGAGATTCACCCCTCCACTTT.

Of note for this clonotype: A read error may produce the germline difference seen at one junction end. The chain employs TRBV6-6 and TRBJ1-2; 8 nucleotides agree with TRBD1. The V gene's germline CDR1 is MNHNY and CDR2 SVGAGI (reference sequence). The CDR3 loop spans 12 amino acids. The chain's CDR3 is CAIEDRAYGDTF. The DNA for the CDR3 is TGTGCCATAGAGGACAGGGCTTATGGCGACACCTTC.

There are a few counts of this clonotype. This sequence joins TRBV7-2 and TRBJ1-2; perhaps TRBD1 as D (5 bases). This CDR3 contains 15 residues. Germline V gives CDR1 SGHTA, CDR2 FQGNSA. The V end lost 5 bases, the J end lost 5 bases, and 18 bases lay between the germline ends. CDR3 nucleotide sequence: TGTGCCAGCAGCCCCGAAGGGGTAGCGGGGTATGGCTACACCTTC. This translates into CASSPEGVAGYGYTF.

The chain employs TRBV6-5 and TRBJ2-2, with TRBD1 as a possible D gene (6 bases). The germline V gene encodes CDR1 MNHEY and CDR2 SVGAGI. V was clipped by 2 bases and J by 2 bases, with 15 bases between them. The CDR3 is made up of 17 amino acids. The CDR3 here is CASSYSSPGANTGELFF. CDR3 DNA sequence: TGTGCCAGCAGTTACAGTTCTCCAGGGGCCAACACCGGGGAGCTGTTTTTT.